Following are 25 T cell receptor beta chains from one sample sequenced in a study of T cells after yellow fever vaccination (dated by TCRdb to 2018 to 2020). The method was 5' RACE. The instrument was an Illumina NovaSeq 6000. The public reads were quality trimmed at Q25 with fastp and then assembled into clones with MiXCR by TCRdb, keeping productive beta chains. Each CDR3 protein gets just one entry, which takes the most common genes and DNA from the rows behind it. Present in this sample are 150,000 to 200,000 distinct CDR3 sequences, approximately 10% of which were seen just once. Of the sample, approximately 35% is held by the ten largest clones. In the paper's terms, the treatment or condition label means: live attenuated yellow fever vaccine strain. Specimen: CD8+ T cells sorted from PBMCs, collected 45 days after the yellow fever booster vaccination. Every receptor here comes from a man aged 18 to 35 who received the YFV17D yellow fever vaccine.

The chain carries TRBV12-3 or TRBV12-4 and TRBJ2-7, with D perhaps TRBD2 (5 bases). Trimming removed 3 bases from V and 6 bases from J, with 15 bases in between. There are 14 residues in the CDR3. The CDR3 loop is CASSFSLSEVEQYF. The CDR3 DNA sequence: TGTGCCAGCAGTTTTTCTTTGTCGGAGGTCGAGCAGTACTTC.

The chain is built from TRBV5-1 and TRBJ2-5, with D unresolved. Germline loops: CDR1 SGHRS, CDR2 YFSETQ. The CDR3 spans 15 residues. The V gene lost 0 bases and the J gene lost 1 base, with 10 bases spanning the gap. The CDR3 is CASSLAGYIQETQYF. CDR3 in DNA: TGCGCCAGCAGCTTGGCCGGATATATCCAAGAGACCCAGTACTTC.

In this sample, this clonotype turned up many times. The rearrangement uses TRBV7-9 and TRBJ1-2, with TRBD1 matching over 7 bases. The CDR3 length is 15 residues. V lost 1 base and J lost 3; bases outside the gene matches: 5. CDR1 is SEHNR, CDR2 FQNEAQ, per germline (reference sequence). CDR3 coding DNA: TGTGCCAGCAGCTTAGATGGGACAGATTACTATGGCTACACCTTC. Translation: CASSLDGTDYYGYTF. Complete variable domain (other parts from reference TRBV7-9 and TRBJ1-2): DTGVSQNPRHKITKRGQNVTFRCDPISEHNRLYWYRQTLGQGPEFLTYFQNEAQLEKSRLLSDRFSAERPKGSFSTLEIQRTEQGDSAMYLCASSLDGTDYYGYTFGSGTRLTVV.

This clonotype was counted a few times. The chain carries TRBV27 and TRBJ2-7; 10 positions match TRBD1. Germline V lookup: CDR1 MNHEY, CDR2 SMNVEV (reference sequence). CDR3 length: 15 residues. The trim removed 3 bases at V and 4 bases at J, leaving 6 bases unmatched. The CDR3 sequence is CASSLKGTGAYEQYV. For the CDR3, the DNA is TGTGCCAGCAGTTTGAAGGGGACAGGGGCGTACGAGCAGTACGTC.

The chain carries TRBV7-2 and TRBJ2-7; D not resolved. V was shortened by 3 bases and J by 3 bases, with 9 bases between the two germline ends. Germline V gives CDR1 SGHTA, CDR2 FQGNSA. This CDR3 comprises 13 residues. CDR3 protein: CASSFRSSYEQYV. The CDR3 bases are TGTGCCAGCAGCTTTCGTAGCAGCTACGAGCAGTACGTC.

This clonotype showed up just a few times. The J gene is TRBJ1-2, the V gene TRBV7-2, with D maybe TRBD1 (5 bases). The V end lost 10 bases, the J end lost 3 bases, and 12 bases lay between the germline ends. Germline CDR1 and CDR2: SGHTA and FQGNSA. The CDR3 runs to 12 residues. The CDR3 reads CATGTEYYGYTF. The DNA for the CDR3 is TGTGCCACCGGGACGGAATACTATGGCTACACCTTC.

This clonotype has a handful of counts. The V and J genes are TRBV6-2 or TRBV6-3 and TRBJ2-2; possible D gene TRBD2, 5 bases. The CDR3 has 16 amino acids. The V end was cut by 0 bases, the J end by 4 bases, with 12 bases between. CDR1 and CDR2 from the germline V gene are MNHEY and SVGEGT. The CDR3 spells CASSYSRGSGTGELFF. The CDR3 DNA reads TGTGCCAGCAGTTACTCGAGAGGGTCCGGCACCGGGGAGCTGTTTTTT.

This clonotype was seen only a few times. This chain uses TRBV7-9 with TRBJ1-2; TRBD1 is a possible D gene (5 bases). Germline CDR1 and CDR2: SEHNR and FQNEAQ (reference sequence). CDR3 size: 15 residues. Trimming removed 5 bases at V and 1 base at J, with 14 bases between. CDR3 sequence (DNA): TGTGCCAGCAGCAAAAAGGGAGACAGTAACTATGGCTACACCTTC. This gives the protein CASSKKGDSNYGYTF. The full variable domain, with the rest looked up from reference TRBV7-9 and TRBJ1-2, is DTGVSQNPRHKITKRGQNVTFRCDPISEHNRLYWYRQTLGQGPEFLTYFQNEAQLEKSRLLSDRFSAERPKGSFSTLEIQRTEQGDSAMYLCASSKKGDSNYGYTFGSGTRLTVV.

The chain has TRBV12-5 and TRBJ2-3; no clear D. Germline V CDR1 and CDR2: LGHNT, FRNRAP. The CDR3 totals 11 residues. V lost 10 bases, J lost 6 bases, and 11 bases lay in between. The CDR3 DNA sequence: TGTGCTATTGGATTGAGGGATACGCAGTATTTT. It yields the protein CAIGLRDTQYF.

The rearrangement uses TRBV7-9 and TRBJ2-2; 9 bases agree with TRBD1. The V gene end was trimmed by 5 bases and the J gene end by 13 bases; junction bases not matched to a gene: 5. Germline V gene lookup returns CDR1 SEHNR and CDR2 FQNEAQ (reference sequence). The CDR3 has 12 residues. The chain's CDR3 is CASSPGTGWLFF. CDR3 in DNA: TGTGCCAGCAGCCCAGGGACAGGGTGGCTGTTTTTT.

Only a few counts were recorded for this clonotype. The gene calls are TRBV6-2 or TRBV6-3 and TRBJ2-7; D is unresolved. Germline V gene lookup returns CDR1 MNHEY and CDR2 SVGEGT. The ends were cut back, 2 bases at V and 6 bases at J, with 8 bases in the middle. The CDR3 contains 12 residues. This CDR3 is CASSYAILEQYF. CDR3 sequence (DNA): TGTGCCAGCAGTTACGCCATTCTCGAGCAGTACTTC.

V gene TRBV7-9 combines with J gene TRBJ2-2, with TRBD2 as a possible D gene (6 bases). The CDR3 covers 14 residues. V was cut by 3 bases and J by 5 bases, with 10 bases left in between. The germline gives CDR1 SEHNR, CDR2 FQNEAQ (reference sequence). In nucleotides, the CDR3 is TGTGCCAGCAGCTTCCGCGGGGCAACCGGGGAGCTGTTTTTT. It specifies CASSFRGATGELFF.

The rearrangement joins TRBV4-1 to TRBJ1-1, with TRBD1 matching over 7 bases. The germline CDR1 and CDR2 sequences are MGHRA and YSYEKL. The CDR3 runs to 16 residues. V shed 1 base and J 4 bases; nucleotides not matched to a gene: 9. CDR3 loop: CASSQAANPGGTEAFF. CDR3 nucleotides: TGCGCCAGCAGCCAAGCCGCGAACCCAGGGGGCACTGAAGCTTTCTTT.

This chain connects TRBV5-1 to TRBJ2-1; 9 bases map to TRBD2. This CDR3 is built from 18 residues. Per the germline V gene, CDR1 is SGHRS and CDR2 is YFSETQ. V gave up 4 bases and J gave up 4 bases; unmatched junction bases: 15. In DNA form, the CDR3 reads TGCGCCAGCAGCAGTGACCTCGGGCGGGGGGGGTTTTACAATGAGCAGTTCTTC. The encoded protein is CASSSDLGRGGFYNEQFF.

This clonotype was seen more than once but under ten times. This sequence joins TRBV7-9 and TRBJ2-1; 8 bases are shared with TRBD1. Germline V gene data show CDR1 as SEHNR and CDR2 as FQNEAQ (reference sequence). This CDR3 has 16 residues. J gave up 0 bases and V 6 bases, and 7 bases lay outside the gene matches. CDR3 sequence: CASSSPGTGSYNEQFF. CDR3 in DNA: TGTGCCAGCAGTTCCCCAGGGACAGGCTCCTACAATGAGCAGTTCTTC.

This clonotype was detected ten times or more. The chain is built from TRBV15 and TRBJ1-3; D is unclear. Per germline, CDR1 LNHNV and CDR2 YYDKDF (reference sequence). The CDR3 contains 14 residues. The V and J ends lost 0 bases and 0 bases respectively, with 3 bases between them. The CDR3: CATSRDTSGNTIYF. DNA of the CDR3: TGTGCCACCAGCAGAGACACCTCTGGAAACACCATATATTTT.

In its sample, this clonotype was seen a few times. The gene calls are TRBV7-9 and TRBJ2-1; 8 positions agree with TRBD2. This CDR3 is 13 amino acids long. Trimming cost V 4 bases and J 12 bases; bases outside gene matches: 8. CDR1 and CDR2 (germline): SEHNR, FQNEAQ (reference sequence). CDR3: CASSSGLDEGQFF. The CDR3 nucleotides are TGTGCCAGCAGCTCGGGACTAGACGAAGGGCAGTTCTTC.

There are many counts of this clonotype. The rearrangement uses TRBV9 and TRBJ1-6; TRBD1 is a possible D gene (5 bases). CDR1 is SGDLS and CDR2 is YYNGEE in the germline V gene. V lost 3 bases to trimming and J lost 10 bases, with 20 bases between them. The CDR3 length is 16 residues. The CDR3 coding sequence is TGTGCCAGCAGCGCTGCAACAGGAGGCTCAGGATCACCCCTCCACTTT. Its protein is CASSAATGGSGSPLHF.

This clonotype was detected only a few times. The V and J genes are TRBV7-2 and TRBJ2-7; unclear D gene. V lost 5 bases, J lost 0 bases, and 5 bases lay in between. This CDR3 is built from 12 residues. The germline gives CDR1 SGHTA, CDR2 FQGNSA. CDR3 DNA sequence: TGTGCCAGCAGCCCAGTCTCCTACGAGCAGTACTTC. Its translation: CASSPVSYEQYF.

The chain links TRBV5-1 to TRBJ2-5; possible D gene TRBD2, 5 bases. Germline V CDR1 and CDR2: SGHRS, YFSETQ. CDR3 length: 15 amino acids. V lost 3 bases and J 0 bases, leaving 12 bases between the germline ends. As DNA, the CDR3 is TGCGCCAGCAGCTACTCTCCCGGGGACCAAGAGACCCAGTACTTC. This sequence encodes CASSYSPGDQETQYF.

This sequence joins TRBV6-5 and TRBJ2-1, with unresolved D. The V end was cut by 4 bases, the J end by 0 bases, with 10 bases between. The CDR3 length is 15 residues. CDR1 is MNHEY and CDR2 is SVGAGI in the germline V gene. The CDR3 DNA reads TGTGCCAGCAGTTCTGGACGGAGCTCCTACAATGAGCAGTTCTTC. Amino acids: CASSSGRSSYNEQFF.

The rearrangement links TRBV6-6 to TRBJ1-1; D not resolved. Germline V gene data show CDR1 as MNHNY and CDR2 as SVGAGI (reference sequence). The CDR3 is 15 amino acids. V lost 7 bases, J lost 0 bases, and 15 bases lay in between. CDR3 amino acids: CASTLRTVMNTEAFF. CDR3 bases: TGTGCCAGCACCCTCCGGACGGTCATGAACACTGAAGCTTTCTTT.

This clonotype was recorded at least ten times. Its ends do not fully match the called genes, so a read error is possible. The rearrangement uses TRBV7-7 and TRBJ2-3, with D possibly TRBD2 on 5 matching bases. CDR1 is SSHAT, CDR2 FNYEAQ, per germline (reference sequence). The CDR3 runs 14 residues. CDR3: CASSATSWGDTQYF. CDR3 DNA sequence: TGTGCTAGCAGCGCAACTAGTTGGGGAGATACGCAGTATTTT.

The chain employs TRBV6-5 and TRBJ2-2; 7 bases are shared with TRBD1. Trimming removed 6 bases from V and 4 bases from J; junction bases left unmatched: 5. CDR1 and CDR2 (germline): MNHEY, SVGAGI. The CDR3 covers 14 residues. The CDR3 region has the DNA TGTGCCAGCAGAGAGACAGGGATCACCGGGGAGCTGTTTTTT. Translating it yields CASRETGITGELFF.

This clonotype occurred a few times. J is TRBJ1-6 and V is TRBV27, with D perhaps TRBD1 (6 bases). V shed 8 bases and J shed 7 bases, with 18 bases lying between them. This CDR3 is 15 amino acids long. CDR1 is MNHEY and CDR2 is SMNVEV in the germline V gene (reference sequence). The CDR3 protein is CASRLGTTLNSPLHF. Written as DNA, the CDR3 is TGTGCCAGCCGATTGGGGACAACCTTAAATTCACCCCTCCACTTT.